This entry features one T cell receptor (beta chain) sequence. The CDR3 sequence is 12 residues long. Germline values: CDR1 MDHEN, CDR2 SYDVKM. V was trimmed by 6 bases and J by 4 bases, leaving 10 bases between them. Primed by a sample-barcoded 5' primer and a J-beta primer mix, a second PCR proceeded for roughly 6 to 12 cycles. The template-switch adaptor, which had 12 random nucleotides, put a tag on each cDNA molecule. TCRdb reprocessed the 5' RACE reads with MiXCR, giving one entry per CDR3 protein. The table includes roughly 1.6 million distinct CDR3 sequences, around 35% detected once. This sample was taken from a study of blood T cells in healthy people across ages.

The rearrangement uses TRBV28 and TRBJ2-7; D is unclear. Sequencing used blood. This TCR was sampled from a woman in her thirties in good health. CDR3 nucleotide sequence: TGTGCCAGCAGAACGACAAATTACGAGCAGTACTTC. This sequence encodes CASRTTNYEQYF.